This entry is about one T cell receptor (beta chain). With 5 bases removed from V and 5 bases from J, the gap between germline ends came to 20 bases. Germline CDR1 MNHNS, CDR2 SASEGT. This CDR3 is built from 16 residues. The source of the sample is a study of CD8 T cells in Susac syndrome. The multiple sclerosis controls comprised treatment-naive patients whose relapsing-remitting disease was stable or active. Reverse transcription of roughly 0.45 to 1 ug RNA used random hexamers. The authors amplified TCR beta CDR3 across 54 Vbeta and 13 Jbeta using immunoSEQ multiplex PCR. From the immunoSEQ multiplex PCR reads, TCRdb called clonotypes with MiXCR, one entry per CDR3 protein. The data contain hundreds of thousands of distinct CDR3 sequences, roughly 85% of them seen just once; the ten biggest clones take up approximately 0.2%.

The TCR comes from a human donor with multiple sclerosis. The sequenced material came from CD8+ T cells from PBMCs. This chain joins TRBV6-1 and TRBJ2-3; TRBD1 is a possible D gene (5 bases). The CDR3 here is CASSPFTDPTVDTQYF. The CDR3, as DNA: TGTGCCAGCAGTCCGTTCACGGACCCGACAGTAGATACGCAGTATTTT.